The 4 T cell receptor beta chains reported below all come from one sample, sequenced in a study of shared clonotypes between healthy human individuals. The protocol was immunoSEQ multiplex PCR, while the TCRdb copy is restricted to in-frame clones and leaves out a portion. The data hold 2 million to 2.5 million clones, with more than 90% observed a single time. Sequenced sample: naive CD4+ T cells sorted from blood. Sample subset: CD45RA+ positively selected. The receptors derive from a man younger than 35 in good health.

The chain combines TRBV2 with TRBJ2-7; 7 nucleotides agree with TRBD2. V dropped 8 bases and J dropped 2; count of bases not matched to a gene: 9. Germline V gene lookup returns CDR1 SNHLY and CDR2 FYNNEI. This CDR3 contains 14 residues. The CDR3 loop reads CASVDGGGTYEQYF. The DNA for the CDR3 is TGTGCCAGCGTGGATGGCGGGGGAACCTACGAGCAGTACTTC.

J is TRBJ2-5 and V is TRBV5-1, with 8 nucleotides matching TRBD2. The CDR3 spans 15 residues. The V gene's germline CDR1 is SGHRS and CDR2 YFSETQ. The V gene end was trimmed by 4 bases and the J gene end by 5 bases; junction bases not matched to a gene: 10. CDR3 sequence: CASSAGTSGPETQYF. The CDR3 nucleotides read TGCGCCAGCAGCGCTGGGACTAGTGGGCCGGAGACCCAGTACTTC.

The chain employs TRBV11-2 and TRBJ2-5; D perhaps matches TRBD1 (7 bases). There are 18 residues in the CDR3. The germline V and J ends were trimmed by 1 base and 2 bases, with 20 bases remaining between them. The germline V gene has CDR1 SGHAT and CDR2 FQNNGV. CDR3 sequence: CASSLGVLDRRGQETQYF. The CDR3 DNA reads TGTGCCAGCAGCTTAGGGGTTCTGGACAGGAGGGGGCAAGAGACCCAGTACTTC.

The chain has TRBV23-1 and TRBJ1-2; D may be TRBD1 (6 bases). TRBV23-1 is recorded as an ORF, its role being uncertain. The CDR3 consists of 16 residues. V gave up 0 bases and J gave up 8 bases, with 19 bases separating them. The CDR3 reads CASSQSWDKGHCGYTF. DNA for the CDR3: TGCGCCAGCAGTCAATCGTGGGACAAGGGTCATTGCGGCTACACCTTC.